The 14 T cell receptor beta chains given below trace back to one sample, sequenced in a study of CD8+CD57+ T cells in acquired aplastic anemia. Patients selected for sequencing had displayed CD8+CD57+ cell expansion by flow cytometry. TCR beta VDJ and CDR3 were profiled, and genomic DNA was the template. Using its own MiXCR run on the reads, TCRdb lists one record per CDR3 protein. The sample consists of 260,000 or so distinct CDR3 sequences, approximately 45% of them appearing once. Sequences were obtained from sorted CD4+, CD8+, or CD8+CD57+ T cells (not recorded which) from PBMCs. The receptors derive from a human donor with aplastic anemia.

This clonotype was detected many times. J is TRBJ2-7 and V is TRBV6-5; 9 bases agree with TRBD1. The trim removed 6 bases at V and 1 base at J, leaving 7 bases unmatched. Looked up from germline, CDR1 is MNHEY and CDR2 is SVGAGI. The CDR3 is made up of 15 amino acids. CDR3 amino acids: CASRAHRGQSYEQYF. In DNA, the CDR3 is TGTGCCAGCAGGGCACACAGGGGGCAATCCTACGAGCAGTACTTC.

The CDR3 sequence: CSARGAGGPYNEQFF. The CDR3 DNA reads as TGCAGTGCTAGGGGAGCGGGAGGGCCCTACAATGAGCAGTTCTTC. The gene calls are TRBV20-1 and TRBJ2-1, with 10 positions matching TRBD2. The CDR3 length is 15 residues. Per the germline V gene, CDR1 is DFQATT and CDR2 is SNEGSKA (reference sequence). With V trimmed by 3 bases and J by 2 bases, 4 bases remained unmatched.

DNA for the CDR3: TGTGCCATCAGTGAGTCGGACTCCCGGGGGGGGCAGTATTTT. This translates into CAISESDSRGGQYF. The chain couples TRBV10-3 to TRBJ2-3; the match to TRBD2 covers 8 bases. CDR1 is ENHRY, CDR2 SYGVKD, per germline. CDR3 length: 14 residues. The J segment lost 11 bases and the V segment lost 0 bases, leaving 7 bases of the junction unmatched.

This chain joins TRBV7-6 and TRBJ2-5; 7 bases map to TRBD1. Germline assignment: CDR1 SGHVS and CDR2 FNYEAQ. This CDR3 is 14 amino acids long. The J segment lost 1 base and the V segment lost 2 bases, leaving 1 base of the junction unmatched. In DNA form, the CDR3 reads TGTGCCAGCAGCTTACGACAGGGCCAAGAGACCCAGTACTTC. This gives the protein CASSLRQGQETQYF.

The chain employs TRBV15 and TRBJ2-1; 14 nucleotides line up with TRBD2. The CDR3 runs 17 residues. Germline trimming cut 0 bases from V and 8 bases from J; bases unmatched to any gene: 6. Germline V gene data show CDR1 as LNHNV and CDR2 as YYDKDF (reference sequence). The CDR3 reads CATSRDPGTSGSDEQFF. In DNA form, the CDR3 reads TGTGCCACCAGCAGAGATCCAGGGACTAGCGGGAGTGATGAGCAGTTCTTC. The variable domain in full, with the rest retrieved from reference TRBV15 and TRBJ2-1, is DAMVIQNPRYQVTQFGKPVTLSCSQTLNHNVMYWYQQKSSQAPKLLFHYYDKDFNNEADTPDNFQSRRPNTSFCFLDIRSPGLGDTAMYLCATSRDPGTSGSDEQFFGPGTRLTVL.

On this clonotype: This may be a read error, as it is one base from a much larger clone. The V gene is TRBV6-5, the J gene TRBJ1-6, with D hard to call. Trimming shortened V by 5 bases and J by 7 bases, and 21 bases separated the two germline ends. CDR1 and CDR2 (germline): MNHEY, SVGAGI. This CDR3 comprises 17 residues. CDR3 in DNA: TGTGCCAGCAGTGATCATAATTCGGGGTTGACCAATTCACCCCTCCACTTT. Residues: CASSDHNSGLTNSPLHF.

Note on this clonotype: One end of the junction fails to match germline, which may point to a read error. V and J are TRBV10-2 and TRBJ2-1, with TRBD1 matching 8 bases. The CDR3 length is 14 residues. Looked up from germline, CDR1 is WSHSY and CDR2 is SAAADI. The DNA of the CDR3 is TGCGCCGGCAGTGAGTCCGCAGGGGGCTATGAACAGTTCTTC. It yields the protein CAGSESAGGYEQFF.

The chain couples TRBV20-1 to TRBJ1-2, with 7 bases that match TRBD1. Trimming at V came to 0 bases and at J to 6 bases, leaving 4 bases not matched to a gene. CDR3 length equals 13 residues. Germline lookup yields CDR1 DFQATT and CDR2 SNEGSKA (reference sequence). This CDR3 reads CSAREGGRDGYTF. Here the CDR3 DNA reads TGCAGTGCTAGAGAAGGGGGCAGAGATGGCTACACCTTC.

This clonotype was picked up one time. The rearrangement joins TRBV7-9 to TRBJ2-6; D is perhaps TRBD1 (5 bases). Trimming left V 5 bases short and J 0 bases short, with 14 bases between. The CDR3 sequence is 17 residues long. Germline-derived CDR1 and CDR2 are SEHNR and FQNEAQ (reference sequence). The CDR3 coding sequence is TGTGCCAGCAGCCTACGCGACAGCTCCTCTGGGGCCAACGTCCTGACTTTC. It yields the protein CASSLRDSSSGANVLTF.

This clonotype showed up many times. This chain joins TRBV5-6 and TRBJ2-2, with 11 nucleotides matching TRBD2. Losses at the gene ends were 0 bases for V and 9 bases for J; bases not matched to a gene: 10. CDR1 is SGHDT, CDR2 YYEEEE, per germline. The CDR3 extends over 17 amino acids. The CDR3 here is CASSLGVAGGPLRELFF. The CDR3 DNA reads TGTGCCAGCAGCTTGGGGGTAGCGGGAGGGCCTCTCCGGGAGCTGTTTTTT.

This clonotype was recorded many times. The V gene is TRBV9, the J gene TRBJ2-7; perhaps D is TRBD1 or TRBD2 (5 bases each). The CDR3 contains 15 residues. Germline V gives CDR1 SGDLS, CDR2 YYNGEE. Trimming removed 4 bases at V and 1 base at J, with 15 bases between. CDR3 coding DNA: TGTGCCAGCAGCAGAGGGGACCCGCCTTCCTACGAGCAGTACTTC. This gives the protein CASSRGDPPSYEQYF.

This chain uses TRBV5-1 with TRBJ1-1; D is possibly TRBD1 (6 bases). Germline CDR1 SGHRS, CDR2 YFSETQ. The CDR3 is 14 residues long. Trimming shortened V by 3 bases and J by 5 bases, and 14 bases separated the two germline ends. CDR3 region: CASSWSGVGTEAFF. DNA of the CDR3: TGCGCCAGCAGCTGGTCAGGGGTGGGAACTGAAGCTTTCTTT.

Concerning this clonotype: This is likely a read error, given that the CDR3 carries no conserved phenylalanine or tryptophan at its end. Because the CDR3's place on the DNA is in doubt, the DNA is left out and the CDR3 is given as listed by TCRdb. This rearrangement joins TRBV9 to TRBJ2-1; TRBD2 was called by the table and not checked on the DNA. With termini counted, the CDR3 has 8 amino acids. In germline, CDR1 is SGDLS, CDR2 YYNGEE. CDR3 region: CASSVGGG.

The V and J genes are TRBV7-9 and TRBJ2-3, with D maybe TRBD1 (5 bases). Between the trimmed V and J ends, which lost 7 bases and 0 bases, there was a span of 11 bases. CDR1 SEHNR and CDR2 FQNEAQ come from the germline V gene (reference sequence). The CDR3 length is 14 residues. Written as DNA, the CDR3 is TGTGCCAGCATCACAAAGGGGAGCACAGATACGCAGTATTTT. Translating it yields CASITKGSTDTQYF.